Following are 8 T cell receptor beta chains from one sample sequenced in a study of blood T cell repertoires in COVID-19. Libraries were prepared by immunoSEQ multiplex PCR; TCRdb keeps only in-frame clonotypes and omits some of them. The sample consists of over 150,000 clones, approximately 88% of them appearing once. Source material: PBMCs or T cells enriched from blood (not recorded which). These receptors were collected from a woman aged 25 to 39 who had recovered from COVID-19.

Comments on this clone: Within the sample, other DNA sequences also encode this same CDR3. The V and J genes are TRBV5-1 and TRBJ1-2, with D tentatively TRBD1 (6 bases). This CDR3 region has 15 residues. CDR1 and CDR2 (germline): SGHRS, YFSETQ. V was shortened by 0 bases and J by 2 bases, with 11 bases between the two germline ends. The DNA for the CDR3 is TGCGCCAGCAGCTTGGACGACAGGCGAAACTATGGCTACACCTTC. It yields the protein CASSLDDRRNYGYTF.

The genes are TRBV2 and TRBJ1-5, with 7 bases identical to TRBD1. CDR3 length equals 14 residues. V gave up 6 bases and J gave up 1 base; unmatched junction bases: 3. The germline V gene has CDR1 SNHLY and CDR2 FYNNEI. CDR3 sequence (DNA): TGTGCCAGCAGATGGGACAGAAGCAATCAGCCCCAGCATTTT. Its protein is CASRWDRSNQPQHF.

V is TRBV9 and J is TRBJ2-5; a possible D gene is TRBD1 (6 bases). This CDR3 is built from 13 residues. Germline values: CDR1 SGDLS, CDR2 YYNGEE. Trimming stripped 2 bases from V and 2 bases from J, with 7 bases between. Here the CDR3 DNA reads TGTGCCAGCAGCGTCGGACAGCAAGAGACCCAGTACTTC. This codes for CASSVGQQETQYF.

The chain combines TRBV28 with TRBJ1-1; unclear D gene. CDR1 is MDHEN, CDR2 SYDVKM, per germline. CDR3 length equals 10 residues. Deletions cut 6 bases from V and 6 bases from J, with 5 bases between. CDR3 DNA sequence: TGTGCCAGCAGCCAGTCTGAAGCTTTCTTT. Amino acid sequence: CASSQSEAFF.

The chain uses TRBV3-1 (or the pseudogene TRBV3-2) and TRBJ1-3, with 7 bases matching TRBD1. V shed 4 bases and J 4 bases; nucleotides not matched to a gene: 7. This CDR3 contains 15 residues. Germline V gives CDR1 LGHDT, CDR2 YNNKEL (reference sequence). CDR3 sequence (DNA): TGTGCCAGCAGCCCCACCGGGACAGCGGGAAACACCATATATTTT. Translation: CASSPTGTAGNTIYF.

The CDR3 DNA follows: TGTGCCAGCAGGAGGGAAGGCGAGCAGTACTTC. Residues: CASRREGEQYF. The rearrangement joins TRBV2 to TRBJ2-7, with a tentative D call TRBD2 (5 bases). CDR3 length: 11 residues. Trimming stripped 6 bases from V and 6 bases from J, with 9 bases between. Germline V gene data show CDR1 as SNHLY and CDR2 as FYNNEI. The full variable domain, completed using reference TRBV2 and TRBJ2-7, is EPEVTQTPSHQVTQMGQEVILRCVPISNHLYFYWYRQILGQKVEFLVSFYNNEISEKSEIFDDQFSVERPDGSNFTLKIRSTKLEDSAMYFCASRREGEQYFGPGTRLTVT.

The chain links TRBV12-3 or TRBV12-4 to TRBJ1-1; D gene unclear. The CDR3 has 13 amino acids. The V end was cut by 5 bases, the J end by 0 bases, with 7 bases between. Here the CDR3 DNA reads TGTGCCAGCAGTCTCGGGGTGAACACTGAAGCTTTCTTT. Translating gives CASSLGVNTEAFF.

Here the CDR3 DNA reads TGTGCCAGTAGTATGGGAGGGCGTCTTGGCAATCAGCCCCAGCATTTT. Translation gives CASSMGGRLGNQPQHF. This sequence joins TRBV19 and TRBJ1-5, with unresolved D. V was cut by 3 bases and J by 2 bases, with 14 bases left in between. CDR1 is LNHDA and CDR2 is SQIVND in the germline V gene (reference sequence). CDR3 size: 16 residues.